This T cell receptor (beta chain) was sequenced for a study of blood T cell repertoires in COVID-19. About the research overall: T cells, B-cell-depleted T cells, or PBMCs supplied cDNA or gDNA.

Some clones are missing from TCRdb's copy, which holds only in-frame ones; the method was immunoSEQ multiplex PCR. The sample contains 200,000 or so clones, 70% to 85% of which appear only once. The CDR3 spans 16 residues. V lost 7 bases to trimming and J lost 0 bases, with 16 bases between them. Germline V gene lookup returns CDR1 KGHDR and CDR2 SFDVKD. This sequence was found in a woman between 40 and 55 years old with acute COVID-19. Sequenced material: PBMCs or T cells enriched from blood (not recorded which). This chain links TRBV24-1 with TRBJ2-3; D is perhaps TRBD1 (5 bases). CDR3 nucleotides: TGTGCCACCAGCCCCCCCCAGGGATTAAGCACAGATACGCAGTATTTT. Translated: CATSPPQGLSTDTQYF.